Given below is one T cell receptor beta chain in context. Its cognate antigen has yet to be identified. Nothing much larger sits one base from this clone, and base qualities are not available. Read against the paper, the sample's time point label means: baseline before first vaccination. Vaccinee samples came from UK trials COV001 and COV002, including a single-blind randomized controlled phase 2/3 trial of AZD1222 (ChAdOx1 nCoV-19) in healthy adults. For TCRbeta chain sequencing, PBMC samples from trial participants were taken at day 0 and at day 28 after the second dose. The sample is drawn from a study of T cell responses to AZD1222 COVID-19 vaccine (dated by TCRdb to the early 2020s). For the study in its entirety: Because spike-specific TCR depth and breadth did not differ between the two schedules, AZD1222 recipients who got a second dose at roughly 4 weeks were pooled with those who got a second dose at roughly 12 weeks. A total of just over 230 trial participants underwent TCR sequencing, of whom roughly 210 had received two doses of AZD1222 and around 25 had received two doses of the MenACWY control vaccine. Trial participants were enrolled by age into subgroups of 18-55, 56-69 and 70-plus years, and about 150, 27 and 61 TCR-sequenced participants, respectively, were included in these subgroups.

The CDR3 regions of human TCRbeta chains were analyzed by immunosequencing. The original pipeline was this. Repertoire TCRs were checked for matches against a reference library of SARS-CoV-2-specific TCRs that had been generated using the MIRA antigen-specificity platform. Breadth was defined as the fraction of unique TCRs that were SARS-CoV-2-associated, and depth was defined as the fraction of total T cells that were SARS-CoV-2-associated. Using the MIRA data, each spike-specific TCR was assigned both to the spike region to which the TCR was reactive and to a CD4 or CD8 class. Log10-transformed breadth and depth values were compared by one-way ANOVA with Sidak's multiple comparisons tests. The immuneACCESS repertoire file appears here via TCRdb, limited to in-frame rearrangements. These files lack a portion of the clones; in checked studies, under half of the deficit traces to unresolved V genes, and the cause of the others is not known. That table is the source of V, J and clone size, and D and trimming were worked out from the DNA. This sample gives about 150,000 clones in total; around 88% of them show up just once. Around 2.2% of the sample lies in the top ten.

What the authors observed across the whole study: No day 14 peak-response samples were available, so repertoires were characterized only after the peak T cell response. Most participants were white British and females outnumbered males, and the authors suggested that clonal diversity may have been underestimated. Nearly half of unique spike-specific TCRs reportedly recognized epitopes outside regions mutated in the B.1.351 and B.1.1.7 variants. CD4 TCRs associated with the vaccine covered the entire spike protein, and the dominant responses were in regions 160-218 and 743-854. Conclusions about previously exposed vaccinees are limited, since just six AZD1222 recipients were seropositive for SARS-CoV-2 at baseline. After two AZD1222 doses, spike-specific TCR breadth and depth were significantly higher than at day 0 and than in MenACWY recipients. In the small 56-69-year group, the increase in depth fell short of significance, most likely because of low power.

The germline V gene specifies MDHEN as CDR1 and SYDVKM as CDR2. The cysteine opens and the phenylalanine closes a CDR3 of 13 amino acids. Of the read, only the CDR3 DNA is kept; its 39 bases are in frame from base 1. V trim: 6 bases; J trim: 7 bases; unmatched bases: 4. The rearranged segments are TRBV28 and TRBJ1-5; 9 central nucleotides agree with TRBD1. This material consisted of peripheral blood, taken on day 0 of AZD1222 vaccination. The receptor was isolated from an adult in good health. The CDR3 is CASRRQGGQPQHF. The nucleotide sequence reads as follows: TGTGCCAGCAGGCGACAGGGGGGACAGCCCCAGCATTTT.